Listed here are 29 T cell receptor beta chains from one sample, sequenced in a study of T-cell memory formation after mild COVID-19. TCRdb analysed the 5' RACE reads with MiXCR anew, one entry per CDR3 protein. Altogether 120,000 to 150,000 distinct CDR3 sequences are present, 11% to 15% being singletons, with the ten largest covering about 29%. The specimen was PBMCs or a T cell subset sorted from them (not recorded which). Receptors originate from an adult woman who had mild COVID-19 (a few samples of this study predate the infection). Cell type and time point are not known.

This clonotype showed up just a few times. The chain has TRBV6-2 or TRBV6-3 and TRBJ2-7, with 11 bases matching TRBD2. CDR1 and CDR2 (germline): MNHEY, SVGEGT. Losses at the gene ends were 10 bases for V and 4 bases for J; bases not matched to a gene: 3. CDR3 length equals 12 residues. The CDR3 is CATGTSGYEQYF. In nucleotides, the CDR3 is TGTGCCACCGGGACTAGCGGATACGAGCAGTACTTC.

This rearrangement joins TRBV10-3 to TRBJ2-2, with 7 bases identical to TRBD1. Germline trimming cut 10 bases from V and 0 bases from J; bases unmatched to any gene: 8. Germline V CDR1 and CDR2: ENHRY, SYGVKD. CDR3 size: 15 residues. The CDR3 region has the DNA TGTGCCACCCAGGACAGGAGCTCGAACACCGGGGAGCTGTTTTTT. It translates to CATQDRSSNTGELFF.

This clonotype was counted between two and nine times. The CDR3 protein is CARGVGGAYEQYF. In nucleotides, the CDR3 is TGTGCCAGGGGGGTGGGAGGCGCCTACGAGCAGTACTTC. This chain connects TRBV6-6 to TRBJ2-7, with a weak D call TRBD2 (6 bases). The CDR3 covers 13 residues. Germline CDR1 MNHNY, CDR2 SVGAGI (reference sequence). Between the trimmed V and J ends, which lost 9 bases and 2 bases, there was a span of 14 bases.

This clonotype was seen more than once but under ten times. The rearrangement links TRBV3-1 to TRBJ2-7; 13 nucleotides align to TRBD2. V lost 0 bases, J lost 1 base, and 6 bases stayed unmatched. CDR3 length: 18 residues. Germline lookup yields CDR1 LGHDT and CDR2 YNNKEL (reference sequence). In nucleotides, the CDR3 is TGTGCCAGCAGCCAAGATGAGGGGACTAGCGGGAAATCCTACGAGCAGTACTTC. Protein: CASSQDEGTSGKSYEQYF.

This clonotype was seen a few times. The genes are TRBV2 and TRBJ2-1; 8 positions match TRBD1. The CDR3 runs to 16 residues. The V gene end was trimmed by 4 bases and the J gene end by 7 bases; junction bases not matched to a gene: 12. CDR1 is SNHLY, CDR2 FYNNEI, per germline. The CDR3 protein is CASSAAGGSFPNEQFF. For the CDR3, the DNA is TGTGCCAGCAGTGCGGCAGGGGGCAGTTTTCCGAATGAGCAGTTCTTC.

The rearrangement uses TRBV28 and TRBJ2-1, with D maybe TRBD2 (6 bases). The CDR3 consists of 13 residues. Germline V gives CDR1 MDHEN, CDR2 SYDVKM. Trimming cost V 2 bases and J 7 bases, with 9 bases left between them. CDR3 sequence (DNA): TGTGCCAGCAGTTTAAGAGCGGGTAATGAGCAGTTCTTC. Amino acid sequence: CASSLRAGNEQFF. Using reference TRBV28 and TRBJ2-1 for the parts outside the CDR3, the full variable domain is DVKVTQSSRYLVKRTGEKVFLECVQDMDHENMFWYRQDPGLGLRLIYFSYDVKMKEKGDIPEGYSVSREKKERFSLILESASTNQTSMYLCASSLRAGNEQFFGPGTRLTVL.

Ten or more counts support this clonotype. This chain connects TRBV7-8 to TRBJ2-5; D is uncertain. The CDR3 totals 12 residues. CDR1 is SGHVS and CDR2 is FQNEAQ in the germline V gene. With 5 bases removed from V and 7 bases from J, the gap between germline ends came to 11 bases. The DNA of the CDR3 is TGTGCCAGCAGCCCACAAACGCGGACCCAGTACTTC. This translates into CASSPQTRTQYF. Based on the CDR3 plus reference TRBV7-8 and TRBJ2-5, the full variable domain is GAGVSQSPRYKVAKRGQDVALRCDPISGHVSLFWYQQALGQGPEFLTYFQNEAQLDKSGLPSDRFFAERPEGSVSTLKIQRTQQEDSAVYLCASSPQTRTQYFGPGTRLLVL.

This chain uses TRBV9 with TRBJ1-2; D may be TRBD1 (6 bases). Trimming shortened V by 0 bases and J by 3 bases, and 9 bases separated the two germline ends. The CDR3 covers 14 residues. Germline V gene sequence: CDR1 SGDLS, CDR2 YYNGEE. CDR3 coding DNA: TGTGCCAGCAGCGTAGCGGACAGCGACTATGGCTACACCTTC. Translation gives CASSVADSDYGYTF.

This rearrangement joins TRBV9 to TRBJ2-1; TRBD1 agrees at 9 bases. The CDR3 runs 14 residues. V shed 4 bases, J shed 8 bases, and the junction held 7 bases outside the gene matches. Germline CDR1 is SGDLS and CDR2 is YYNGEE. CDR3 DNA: TGTGCCAGCAGCATCCGGACAGGGGACGATGAGCAGTTCTTC. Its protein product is CASSIRTGDDEQFF. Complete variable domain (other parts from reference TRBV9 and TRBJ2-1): DSGVTQTPKHLITATGQRVTLRCSPRSGDLSVYWYQQSLDQGLQFLIQYYNGEERAKGNILERFSAQQFPDLHSELNLSSLELGDSALYFCASSIRTGDDEQFFGPGTRLTVL.

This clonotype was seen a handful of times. The CDR3 loop reads CASSLGGTSISNEQFF. Here the CDR3 DNA reads TGTGCCAGCAGCCTCGGCGGGACTAGCATTTCCAATGAGCAGTTCTTC. This chain connects TRBV7-2 to TRBJ2-1; 9 nucleotides line up with TRBD2. The length of the CDR3 is 16 residues. Germline V CDR1 and CDR2: SGHTA, FQGNSA. With V trimmed by 5 bases and J by 6 bases, 11 bases remained unmatched.

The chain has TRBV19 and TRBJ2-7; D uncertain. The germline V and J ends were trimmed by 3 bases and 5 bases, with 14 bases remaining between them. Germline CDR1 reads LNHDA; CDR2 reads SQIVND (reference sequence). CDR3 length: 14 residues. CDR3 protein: CASSIEASVDEQYF. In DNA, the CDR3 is TGTGCCAGTAGTATTGAGGCGTCAGTAGACGAGCAGTACTTC.

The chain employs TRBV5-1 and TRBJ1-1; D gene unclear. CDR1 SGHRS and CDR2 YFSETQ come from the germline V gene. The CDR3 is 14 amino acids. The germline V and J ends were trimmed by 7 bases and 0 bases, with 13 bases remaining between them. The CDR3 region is CASGGTAMNTEAFF. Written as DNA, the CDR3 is TGCGCCAGCGGAGGTACAGCTATGAACACTGAAGCTTTCTTT. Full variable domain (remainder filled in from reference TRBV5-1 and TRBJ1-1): KAGVTQTPRYLIKTRGQQVTLSCSPISGHRSVSWYQQTPGQGLQFLFEYFSETQRNKGNFPGRFSGRQFSNSRSEMNVSTLELGDSALYLCASGGTAMNTEAFFGQGTRLTVV.

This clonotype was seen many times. The chain's CDR3 is CASSSNPTLTYEQYF. CDR3 DNA: TGCGCCAGCAGTTCGAATCCGACACTGACCTACGAGCAGTACTTC. The V and J genes are TRBV5-1 and TRBJ2-7, with unresolved D. Trimming removed 5 bases at V and 2 bases at J, with 17 bases between. Germline V gene data show CDR1 as SGHRS and CDR2 as YFSETQ. This CDR3 region has 15 residues.

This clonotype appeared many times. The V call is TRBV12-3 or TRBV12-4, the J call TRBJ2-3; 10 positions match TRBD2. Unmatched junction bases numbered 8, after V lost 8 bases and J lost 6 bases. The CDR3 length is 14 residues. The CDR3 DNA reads TGTGCCAGCGGCCGACTAGCGGGTGCCGATACGCAGTATTTT. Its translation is CASGRLAGADTQYF.

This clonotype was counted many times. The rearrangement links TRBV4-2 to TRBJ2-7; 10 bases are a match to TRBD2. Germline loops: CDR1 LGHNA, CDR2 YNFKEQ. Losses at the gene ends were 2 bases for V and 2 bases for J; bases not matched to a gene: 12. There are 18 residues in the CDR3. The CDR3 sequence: CASSQRIGLAGVPYEQYF. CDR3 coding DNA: TGTGCCAGCAGCCAACGAATCGGGCTAGCGGGAGTGCCCTACGAGCAGTACTTC.

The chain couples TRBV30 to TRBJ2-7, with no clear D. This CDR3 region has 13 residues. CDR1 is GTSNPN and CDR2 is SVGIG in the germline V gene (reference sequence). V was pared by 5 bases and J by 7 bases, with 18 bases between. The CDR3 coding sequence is TGTGCCTGGTTGGGCCCATCGCATGGAGAGCAGTACTTC. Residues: CAWLGPSHGEQYF.

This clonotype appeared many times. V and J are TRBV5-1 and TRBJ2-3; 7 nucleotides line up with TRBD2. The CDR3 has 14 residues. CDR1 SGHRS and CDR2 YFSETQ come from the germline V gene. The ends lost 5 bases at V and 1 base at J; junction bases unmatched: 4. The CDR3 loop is CASSPSGGTDTQYF. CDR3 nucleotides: TGCGCCAGCAGTCCCAGCGGGGGCACAGATACGCAGTATTTT.

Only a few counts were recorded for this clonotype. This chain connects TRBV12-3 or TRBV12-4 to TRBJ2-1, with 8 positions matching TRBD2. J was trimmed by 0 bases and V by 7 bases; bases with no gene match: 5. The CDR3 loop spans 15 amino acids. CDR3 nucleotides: TGTGCCAGCACCGATAGCGGGACCTCCTACAATGAGCAGTTCTTC. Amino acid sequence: CASTDSGTSYNEQFF.

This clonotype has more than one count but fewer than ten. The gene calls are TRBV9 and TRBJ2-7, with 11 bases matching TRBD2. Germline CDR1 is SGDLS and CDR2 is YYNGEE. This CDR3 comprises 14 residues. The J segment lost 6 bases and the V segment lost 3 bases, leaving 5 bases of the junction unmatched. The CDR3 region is CASSDGLAGGEQYF. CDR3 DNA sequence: TGTGCCAGCAGCGATGGGCTAGCGGGAGGCGAGCAGTACTTC.

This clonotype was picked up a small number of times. CDR3 bases: TGCAGCGTTGAAACGAATAACTACGAGCAGTACTTC. Amino acids: CSVETNNYEQYF. V is TRBV29-1 and J is TRBJ2-7; D is unclear. Germline V gene lookup returns CDR1 SQVTM and CDR2 ANQGSEA. V lost 2 bases, J lost 3 bases, and 8 bases lay in between. The CDR3 is made up of 12 amino acids.

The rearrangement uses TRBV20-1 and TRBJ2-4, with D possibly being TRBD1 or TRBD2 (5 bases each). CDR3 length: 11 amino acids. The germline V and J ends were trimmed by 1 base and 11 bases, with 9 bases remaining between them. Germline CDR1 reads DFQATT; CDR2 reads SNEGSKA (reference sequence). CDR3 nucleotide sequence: TGCAGTGCTAGAGGAGGGGCTCTTCAGTACTTC. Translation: CSARGGALQYF.

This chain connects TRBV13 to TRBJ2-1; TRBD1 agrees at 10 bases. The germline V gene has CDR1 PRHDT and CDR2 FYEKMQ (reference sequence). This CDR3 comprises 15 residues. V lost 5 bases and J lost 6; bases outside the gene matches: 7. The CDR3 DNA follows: TGTGCCAGCAGCCCCCGAGGGACAGGGGTCAATGAGCAGTTCTTC. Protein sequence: CASSPRGTGVNEQFF.

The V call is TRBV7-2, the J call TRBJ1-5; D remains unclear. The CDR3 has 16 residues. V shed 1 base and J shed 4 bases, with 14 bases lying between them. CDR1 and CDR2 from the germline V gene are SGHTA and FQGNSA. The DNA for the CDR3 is TGTGCCAGCAGCTTAGGTGGAGGGTATGGGAATCAGCCCCAGCATTTT. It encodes CASSLGGGYGNQPQHF.

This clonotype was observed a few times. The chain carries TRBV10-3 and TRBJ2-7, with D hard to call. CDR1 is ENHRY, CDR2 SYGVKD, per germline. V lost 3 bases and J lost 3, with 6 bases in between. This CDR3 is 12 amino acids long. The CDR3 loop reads CAISDENYEQYF. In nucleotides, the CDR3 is TGTGCCATCAGTGACGAGAACTACGAGCAGTACTTC.

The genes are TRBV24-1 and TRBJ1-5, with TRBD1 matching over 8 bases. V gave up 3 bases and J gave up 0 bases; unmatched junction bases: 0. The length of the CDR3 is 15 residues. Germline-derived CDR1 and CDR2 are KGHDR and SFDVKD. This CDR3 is CATSDGTGSNQPQHF. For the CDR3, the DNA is TGTGCCACCAGTGATGGGACAGGTAGCAATCAGCCCCAGCATTTT.

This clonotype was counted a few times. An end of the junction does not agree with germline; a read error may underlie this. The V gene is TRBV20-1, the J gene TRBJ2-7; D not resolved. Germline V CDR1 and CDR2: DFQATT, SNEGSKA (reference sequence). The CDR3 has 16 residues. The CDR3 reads CSVRPVEVGNFYEQYF. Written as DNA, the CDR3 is TGCAGTGTTAGACCTGTAGAGGTGGGGAATTTCTACGAGCAGTACTTC.

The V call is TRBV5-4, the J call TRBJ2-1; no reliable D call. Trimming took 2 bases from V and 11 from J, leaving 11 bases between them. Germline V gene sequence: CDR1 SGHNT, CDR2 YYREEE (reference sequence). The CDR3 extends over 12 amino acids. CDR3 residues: CASSFGVLQQFF. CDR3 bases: TGTGCCAGCAGCTTTGGGGTCTTACAGCAGTTCTTC.

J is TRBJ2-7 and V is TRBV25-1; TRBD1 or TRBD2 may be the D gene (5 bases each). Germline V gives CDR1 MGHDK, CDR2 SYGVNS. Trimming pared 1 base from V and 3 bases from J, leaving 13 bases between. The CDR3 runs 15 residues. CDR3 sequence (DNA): TGTGCCAGCAGTGAATCTCTGGGACCAAACTACGAGCAGTACTTC. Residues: CASSESLGPNYEQYF.

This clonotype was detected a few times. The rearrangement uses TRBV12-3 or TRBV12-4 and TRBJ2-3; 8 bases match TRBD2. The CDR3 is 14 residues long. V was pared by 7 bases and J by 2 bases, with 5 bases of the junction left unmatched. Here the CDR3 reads CASMSSGHTDTQYF. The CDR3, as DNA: TGTGCCAGCATGTCTAGCGGGCACACAGATACGCAGTATTTT.